This TCR beta chain was captured by sequencing in a study of blood T cell repertoires in COVID-19. Study in general: Collection of acute and convalescent COVID-19 samples took place in the United States, Italy and Spain. T cells, B-cell-depleted T cells, or PBMCs provided the cDNA or gDNA that served as material.

Recovery meant two consecutive negative NP/OP PCR tests, professional clearance, or resolved symptoms. Data came from immunoSEQ multiplex PCR; TCRdb stores just in-frame clones and leaves some out. The table has some 490,000 clones, about 85% seen once; the top ten hold 6.5% to 8.5%. Germline CDR1 and CDR2: MNHEY and SVGAGI. This CDR3 is 15 amino acids long. The germline V and J ends were trimmed by 0 bases and 4 bases, with 12 bases remaining between them. The clonotype comes from a woman aged 55-75 years who had recovered from COVID-19. The sample taken for sequencing was PBMCs or T cells enriched from blood (not recorded which). This rearrangement joins TRBV6-5 to TRBJ1-2, with TRBD1 as a possible D gene (6 bases). The chain's CDR3 is CASSYSRIGGYGYTF. As DNA, the CDR3 is TGTGCCAGCAGTTACTCCCGGATAGGGGGCTATGGCTACACCTTC.